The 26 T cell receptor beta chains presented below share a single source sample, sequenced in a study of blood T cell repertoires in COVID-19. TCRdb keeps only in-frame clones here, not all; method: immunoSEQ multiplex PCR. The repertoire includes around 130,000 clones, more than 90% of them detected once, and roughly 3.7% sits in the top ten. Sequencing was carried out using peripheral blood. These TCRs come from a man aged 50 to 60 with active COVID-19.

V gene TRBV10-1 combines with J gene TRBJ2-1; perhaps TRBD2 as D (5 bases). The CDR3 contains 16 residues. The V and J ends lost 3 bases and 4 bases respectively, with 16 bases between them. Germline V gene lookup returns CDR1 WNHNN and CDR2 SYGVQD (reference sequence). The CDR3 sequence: CASSEVARSGYNEQFF. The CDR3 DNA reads TGCGCCAGCAGTGAAGTGGCTCGGAGCGGATACAATGAGCAGTTCTTC.

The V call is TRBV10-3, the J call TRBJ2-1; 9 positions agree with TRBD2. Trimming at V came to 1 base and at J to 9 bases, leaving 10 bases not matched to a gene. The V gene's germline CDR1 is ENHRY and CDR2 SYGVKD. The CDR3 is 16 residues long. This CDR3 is CAISELTRGGGSEQFF. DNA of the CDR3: TGTGCCATCAGTGAGTTGACTCGCGGGGGGGGGAGTGAGCAGTTCTTC.

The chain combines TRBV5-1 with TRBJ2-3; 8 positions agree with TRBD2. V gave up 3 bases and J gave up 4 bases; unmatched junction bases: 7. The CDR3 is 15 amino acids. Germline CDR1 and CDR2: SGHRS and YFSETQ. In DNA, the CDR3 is TGCGCCAGCAGCTCCGTCGGGAGGGCACCAGATACGCAGTATTTT. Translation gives CASSSVGRAPDTQYF. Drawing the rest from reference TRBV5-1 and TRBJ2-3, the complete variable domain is KAGVTQTPRYLIKTRGQQVTLSCSPISGHRSVSWYQQTPGQGLQFLFEYFSETQRNKGNFPGRFSGRQFSNSRSEMNVSTLELGDSALYLCASSSVGRAPDTQYFGPGTRLTVL.

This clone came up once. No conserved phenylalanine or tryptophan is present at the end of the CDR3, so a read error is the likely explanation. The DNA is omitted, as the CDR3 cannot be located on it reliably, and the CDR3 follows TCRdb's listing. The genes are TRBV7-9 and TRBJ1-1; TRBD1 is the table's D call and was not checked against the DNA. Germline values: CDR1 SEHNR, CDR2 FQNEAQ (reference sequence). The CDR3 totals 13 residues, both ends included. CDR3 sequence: CASSPTGQGPLSL.

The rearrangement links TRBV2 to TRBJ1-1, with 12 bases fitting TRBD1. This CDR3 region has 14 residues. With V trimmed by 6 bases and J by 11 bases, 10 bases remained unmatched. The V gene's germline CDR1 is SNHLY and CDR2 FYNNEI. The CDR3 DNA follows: TGTGCCAGCAGAACCGGGACAGGGGGCTTATCGGCTTTCTTT. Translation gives CASRTGTGGLSAFF. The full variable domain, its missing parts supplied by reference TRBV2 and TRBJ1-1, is EPEVTQTPSHQVTQMGQEVILRCVPISNHLYFYWYRQILGQKVEFLVSFYNNEISEKSEIFDDQFSVERPDGSNFTLKIRSTKLEDSAMYFCASRTGTGGLSAFFGQGTRLTVV.

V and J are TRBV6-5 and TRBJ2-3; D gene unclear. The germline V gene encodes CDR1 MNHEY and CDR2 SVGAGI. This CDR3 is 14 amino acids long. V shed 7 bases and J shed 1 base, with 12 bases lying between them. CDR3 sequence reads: CASTPSEGTDTQYF. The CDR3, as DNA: TGTGCCAGCACTCCCAGCGAAGGCACAGATACGCAGTATTTT.

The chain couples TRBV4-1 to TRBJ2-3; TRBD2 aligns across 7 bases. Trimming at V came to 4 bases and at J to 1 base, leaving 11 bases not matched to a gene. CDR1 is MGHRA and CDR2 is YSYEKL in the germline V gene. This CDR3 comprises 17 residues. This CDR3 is CASSPGAGPLRTDTQYF. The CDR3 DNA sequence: TGCGCCAGCAGCCCGGGAGCGGGGCCGTTACGCACAGATACGCAGTATTTT.

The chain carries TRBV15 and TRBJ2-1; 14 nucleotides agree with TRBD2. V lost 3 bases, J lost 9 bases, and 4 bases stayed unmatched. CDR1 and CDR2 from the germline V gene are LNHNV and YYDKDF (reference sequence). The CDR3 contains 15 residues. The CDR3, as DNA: TGTGCCACCAGCAGGGGACTAGCGGGAGTAGTTGAGCAGTTCTTC. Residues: CATSRGLAGVVEQFF.

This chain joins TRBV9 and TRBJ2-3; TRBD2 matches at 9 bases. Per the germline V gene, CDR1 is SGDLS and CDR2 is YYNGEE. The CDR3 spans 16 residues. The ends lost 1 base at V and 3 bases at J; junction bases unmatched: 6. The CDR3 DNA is TGTGCCAGCAGCGTACTAGCGGGGCACGGGACAGATACGCAGTATTTT. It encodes CASSVLAGHGTDTQYF.

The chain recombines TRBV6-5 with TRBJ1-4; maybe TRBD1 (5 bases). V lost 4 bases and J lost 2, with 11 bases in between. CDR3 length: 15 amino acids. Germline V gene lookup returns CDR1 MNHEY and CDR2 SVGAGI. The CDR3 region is CASSWGLGTNEKLFF. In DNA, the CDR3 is TGTGCCAGCAGTTGGGGCTTGGGGACTAATGAAAAACTGTTTTTT.

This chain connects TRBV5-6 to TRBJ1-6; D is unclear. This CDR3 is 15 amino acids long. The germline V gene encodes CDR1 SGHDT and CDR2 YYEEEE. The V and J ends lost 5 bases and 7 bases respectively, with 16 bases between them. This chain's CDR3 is CASSEGWVGNSPLHF. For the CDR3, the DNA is TGTGCCAGCAGTGAGGGATGGGTAGGCAATTCACCCCTCCACTTT.

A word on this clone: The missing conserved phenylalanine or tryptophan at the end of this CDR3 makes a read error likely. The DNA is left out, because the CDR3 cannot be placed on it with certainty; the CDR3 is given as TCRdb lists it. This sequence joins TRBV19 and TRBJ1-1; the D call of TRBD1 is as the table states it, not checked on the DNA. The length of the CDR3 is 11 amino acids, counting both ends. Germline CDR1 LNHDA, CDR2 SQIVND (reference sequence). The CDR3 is CASSWTGGKYL.

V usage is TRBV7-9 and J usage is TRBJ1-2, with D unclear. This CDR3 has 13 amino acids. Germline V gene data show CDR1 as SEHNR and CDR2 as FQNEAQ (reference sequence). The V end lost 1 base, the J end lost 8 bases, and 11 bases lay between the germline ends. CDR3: CASSLGSPGGYTF. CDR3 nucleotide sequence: TGTGCCAGCAGCTTAGGTTCGCCCGGGGGCTACACCTTC.

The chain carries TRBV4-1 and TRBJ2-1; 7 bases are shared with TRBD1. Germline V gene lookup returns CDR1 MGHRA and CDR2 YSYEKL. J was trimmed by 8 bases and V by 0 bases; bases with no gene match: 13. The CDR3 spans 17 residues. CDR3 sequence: CASSQDSGGIVIHEQFF. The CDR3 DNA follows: TGCGCCAGCAGCCAAGATTCAGGGGGTATAGTTATCCATGAGCAGTTCTTC.

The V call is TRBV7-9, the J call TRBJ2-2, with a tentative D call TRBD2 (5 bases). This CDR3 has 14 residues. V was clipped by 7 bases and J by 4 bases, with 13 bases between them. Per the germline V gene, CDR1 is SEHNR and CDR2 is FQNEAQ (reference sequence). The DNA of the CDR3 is TGTGCCAGCAACCGGGTGGGGAGCACCGGGGAGCTGTTTTTT. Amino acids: CASNRVGSTGELFF.

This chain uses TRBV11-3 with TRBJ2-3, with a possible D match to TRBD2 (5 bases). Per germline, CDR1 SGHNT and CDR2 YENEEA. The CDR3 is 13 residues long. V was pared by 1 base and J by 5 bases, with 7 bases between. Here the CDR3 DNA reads TGTGCCAGCAGCTTAGGTCGGGGAGATACGCAGTATTTT. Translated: CASSLGRGDTQYF. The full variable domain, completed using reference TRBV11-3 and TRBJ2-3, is EAGVVQSPRYKIIEKKQPVAFWCNPISGHNTLYWYLQNLGQGPELLIRYENEEAVDDSQLPKDRFSAERLKGVDSTLKIQPAELGDSAVYLCASSLGRGDTQYFGPGTRLTVL.

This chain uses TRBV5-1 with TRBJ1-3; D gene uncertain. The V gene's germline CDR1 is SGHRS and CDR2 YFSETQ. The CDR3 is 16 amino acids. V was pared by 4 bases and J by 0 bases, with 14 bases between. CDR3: CASSRQRPSSGNTIYF. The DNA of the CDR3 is TGCGCCAGCAGCCGGCAGCGGCCTTCCTCTGGAAACACCATATATTTT.

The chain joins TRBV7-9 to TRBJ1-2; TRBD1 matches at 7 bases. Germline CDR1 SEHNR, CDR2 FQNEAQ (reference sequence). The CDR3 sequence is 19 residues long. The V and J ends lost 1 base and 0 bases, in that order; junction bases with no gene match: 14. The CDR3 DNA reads TGTGCCAGCAGCTTAGGCGGAGGGGGCAGAAGTTCGACTAACTATGGCTACACCTTC. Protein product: CASSLGGGGRSSTNYGYTF.

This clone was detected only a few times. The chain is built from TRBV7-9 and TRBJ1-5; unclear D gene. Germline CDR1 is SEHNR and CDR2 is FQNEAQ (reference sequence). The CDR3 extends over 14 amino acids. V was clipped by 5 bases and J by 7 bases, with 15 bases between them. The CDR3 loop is CASSRSAGSQPQHF. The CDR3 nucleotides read TGTGCCAGCAGCAGAAGCGCCGGTAGCCAGCCCCAGCATTTT. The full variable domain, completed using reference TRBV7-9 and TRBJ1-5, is DTGVSQNPRHKITKRGQNVTFRCDPISEHNRLYWYRQTLGQGPEFLTYFQNEAQLEKSRLLSDRFSAERPKGSFSTLEIQRTEQGDSAMYLCASSRSAGSQPQHFGDGTRLSIL.

This CDR3 reads CSVGGAYGYTF. CDR3 bases: TGCAGCGTTGGGGGAGCCTATGGCTACACCTTC. J is TRBJ1-2 and V is TRBV29-1; no clear D gene. CDR1 and CDR2 from the germline V gene are SQVTM and ANQGSEA. The CDR3 has 11 residues. Trimming removed 4 bases at V and 4 bases at J, with 7 bases between.

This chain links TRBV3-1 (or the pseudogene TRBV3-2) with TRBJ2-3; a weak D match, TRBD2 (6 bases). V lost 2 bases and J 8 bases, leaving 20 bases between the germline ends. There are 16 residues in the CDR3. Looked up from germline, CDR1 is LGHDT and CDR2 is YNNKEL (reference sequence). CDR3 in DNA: TGTGCCAGCAGCCAATTCGGATTGGGGCGGGGAAGTACGCAGTATTTT. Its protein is CASSQFGLGRGSTQYF.

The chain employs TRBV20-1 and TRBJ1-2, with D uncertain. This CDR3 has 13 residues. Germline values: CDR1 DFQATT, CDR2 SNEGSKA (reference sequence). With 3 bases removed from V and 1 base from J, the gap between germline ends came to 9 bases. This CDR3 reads CSASAEFNYGYTF. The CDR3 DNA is TGCAGTGCTAGTGCAGAATTTAACTATGGCTACACCTTC.

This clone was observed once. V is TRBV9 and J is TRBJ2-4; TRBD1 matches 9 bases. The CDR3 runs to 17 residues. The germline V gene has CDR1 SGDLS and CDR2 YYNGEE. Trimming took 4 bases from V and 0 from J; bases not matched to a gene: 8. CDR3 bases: TGTGCCAGCAGCACCACGGGACAGGGACTAGCCAAAAACATTCAGTACTTC. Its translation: CASSTTGQGLAKNIQYF.

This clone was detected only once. CDR3 coding DNA: TGTGCCAGCAGTGCCCAACCGACAGGGGATGAGCAGTTCTTC. Translating it yields CASSAQPTGDEQFF. The J gene is TRBJ2-1, the V gene TRBV6-4; 8 nucleotides agree with TRBD1. The V segment lost 4 bases and the J segment 8 bases; nucleotides outside the gene matches: 7. CDR1 is MRHNA, CDR2 SNTAGT, per germline. The CDR3 is 14 residues long.

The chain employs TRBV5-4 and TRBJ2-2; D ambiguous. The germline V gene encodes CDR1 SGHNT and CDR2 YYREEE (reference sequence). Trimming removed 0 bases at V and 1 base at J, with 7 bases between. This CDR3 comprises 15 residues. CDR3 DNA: TGTGCCAGCAGCTTGGCCGCGCAGAACACCGGGGAGCTGTTTTTT. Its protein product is CASSLAAQNTGELFF. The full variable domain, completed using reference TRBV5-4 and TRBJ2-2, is ETGVTQSPTHLIKTRGQQVTLRCSSQSGHNTVSWYQQALGQGPQFIFQYYREEENGRGNFPPRFSGLQFPNYSSELNVNALELDDSALYLCASSLAAQNTGELFFGEGSRLTVL.

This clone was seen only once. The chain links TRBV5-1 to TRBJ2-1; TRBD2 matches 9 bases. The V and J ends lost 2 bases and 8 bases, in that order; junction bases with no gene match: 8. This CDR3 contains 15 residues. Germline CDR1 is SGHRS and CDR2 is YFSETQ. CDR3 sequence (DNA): TGCGCCAGCAGCTTCAGCGGGGGGTACTCGGATGAGCAGTTCTTC. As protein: CASSFSGGYSDEQFF.